A selection of T cell receptor beta chains follows, all from one sample in a study of blood T cell repertoires in COVID-19. Measured with immunoSEQ multiplex PCR; TCRdb has only the in-frame clones, and not every one. The sample carries 50,000 to 85,000 clones, 91% recorded once. Sample: peripheral blood. The receptors stem from a human donor in a cohort sampled during active COVID-19. CDR3s include the opening cysteine and the closing phenylalanine or tryptophan. Each record gives: J gene, V gene, clone size, D gene, CDR3 protein, CDR3 DNA. A D gene is named only where the DNA matches it firmly. Rows may omit the clone size; those that give it use once, few, many or a size class.

J: TRBJ1-4
V: TRBV30
size: NA
D: NA
CDR3: CAWSDDSRDEKLFF
DNA: TGTGCCTGGAGTGATGACAGTAGAGATGAAAAACTGTTTTTT

J: TRBJ2-1
V: TRBV6-6
size: NA
D: TRBD1
CDR3: CASRSTTGGAYNEQFF
DNA: TGTGCCAGCAGATCTACGACAGGGGGGGCTTACAATGAGCAGTTCTTC

J: TRBJ2-2
V: TRBV6-4
size: NA
D: NA
CDR3: CASSRAGATGELFF
DNA: TGTGCCAGCAGTCGAGCAGGGGCCACCGGGGAGCTGTTTTTT

J: TRBJ1-2
V: TRBV3-1/TRBV3-2
size: NA
D: NA
CDR3: CASSLGTSRGYTF
DNA: TGTGCCAGCAGCCTGGGGACATCCCGGGGCTACACCTTC

J: TRBJ2-1
V: TRBV6-2/TRBV6-3
size: NA
D: TRBD2
CDR3: CASSYGGAGGPNEQFF
DNA: TGTGCCAGCAGTTACGGCGGAGCGGGAGGGCCGAATGAGCAGTTCTTC

J: TRBJ2-3
V: TRBV6-5
size: NA
D: NA
CDR3: CASSYSPTTGDTQYF
DNA: TGTGCCAGCAGTTACTCACCGACGACGGGAGATACGCAGTATTTT

J: TRBJ2-1
V: TRBV27
size: NA
D: TRBD2
CDR3: CASSSSGLAGRPYNEQFF
DNA: TGTGCCAGCAGTTCGTCGGGACTAGCGGGCAGGCCTTACAATGAGCAGTTCTTC

J: TRBJ2-7
V: TRBV4-1
size: NA
D: TRBD1
CDR3: CASSQDGWGQGASEQYF
DNA: TGCGCCAGCAGCCAAGATGGGTGGGGACAGGGGGCGTCTGAGCAGTACTTC

J: TRBJ2-6
V: TRBV9
size: NA
D: TRBD1
CDR3: CASSARDGTGGINVLTF
DNA: TGTGCCAGCAGCGCCAGGGACGGGACAGGAGGGATCAACGTCCTGACTTTC

J: TRBJ2-7
V: TRBV27
size: NA
D: NA
CDR3: CASSPRRGAREQYF
DNA: TGTGCCAGCAGTCCGCGTCGGGGGGCGAGGGAGCAGTACTTC

J: TRBJ2-2
V: TRBV6-6
size: NA
D: NA
CDR3: CASSYTKGRDTGELFF
DNA: TGTGCCAGCAGTTACACCAAGGGGCGCGACACCGGGGAGCTGTTTTTT

J: TRBJ1-5
V: TRBV6-1
size: NA
D: NA
CDR3: CASRAGDQPQHF
DNA: TGTGCCAGCCGGGCGGGGGATCAGCCCCAGCATTTT

J: TRBJ2-2
V: TRBV5-5
size: NA
D: TRBD2
CDR3: CASSWDLAGVWAGELFF
DNA: TGTGCCAGCAGCTGGGATTTAGCGGGAGTCTGGGCCGGGGAGCTGTTTTTT

J: TRBJ2-3
V: TRBV10-3
size: NA
D: TRBD1
CDR3: CAISNTGGTTDTQYF
DNA: TGTGCCATCAGCAATACAGGGGGCACCACAGATACGCAGTATTTT

J: TRBJ1-4
V: TRBV29-1
size: NA
D: TRBD1
CDR3: CSVAATGTGDEKLFF
DNA: TGCAGCGTCGCCGCAACCGGGACAGGAGATGAAAAACTGTTTTTT

J: TRBJ2-7
V: TRBV15
size: NA
D: TRBD2
CDR3: CATSRDQGGYEQYF
DNA: TGTGCCACCAGCAGAGATCAGGGAGGGTACGAGCAGTACTTC

J: TRBJ2-1
V: TRBV18
size: NA
D: TRBD2
CDR3: CASSALAGATNNEQFF
DNA: TGTGCCAGCTCCGCCTTAGCGGGGGCCACAAACAATGAGCAGTTCTTC

J: TRBJ2-5
V: TRBV7-2
size: NA
D: NA
CDR3: CASSLGAPDRSQTQYF
DNA: TGTGCCAGCAGCTTAGGGGCCCCCGACAGGTCACAGACCCAGTACTTC

J: TRBJ2-5
V: TRBV19
size: once
D: TRBD1
CDR3: CASTTGGRETQYF
DNA: TGTGCCAGTACTACAGGGGGCCGAGAGACCCAGTACTTC

J: TRBJ2-1
V: TRBV29-1
size: NA
D: NA
CDR3: CSVPGFVYGNEQFF
DNA: TGCAGCGTTCCGGGGTTTGTTTACGGCAATGAGCAGTTCTTC

J: TRBJ2-3
V: TRBV28
size: NA
D: TRBD2
CDR3: CASSSPSGSTDTQYF
DNA: TGTGCCAGCAGTTCTCCTAGCGGTAGCACAGATACGCAGTATTTT

J: TRBJ2-3
V: TRBV11-2
size: NA
D: NA
CDR3: CASSFTGSTHASDTQYF
DNA: TGTGCCAGCAGCTTCACAGGGTCGACACACGCCTCAGATACGCAGTATTTT

J: TRBJ2-3
V: TRBV19
size: NA
D: TRBD2
CDR3: CASRASGVSSYTDTQYF
DNA: TGTGCCAGTAGAGCTAGCGGGGTTTCTTCGTACACAGATACGCAGTATTTT

J: TRBJ1-5
V: TRBV19
size: few
D: TRBD1
CDR3: CASSIEGQVNQPQHF
DNA: TGTGCCAGTAGTATAGAAGGACAGGTCAATCAGCCCCAGCATTTT

J: TRBJ2-3
V: TRBV24-1
size: NA
D: TRBD2
CDR3: CATSDPPTSGRPDTQYF
DNA: TGTGCCACCAGTGATCCCCCGACTAGCGGGAGACCAGATACGCAGTATTTT

J: TRBJ2-7
V: TRBV7-6
size: NA
D: TRBD1
CDR3: CASSSFPGQAYEQYF
DNA: TGTGCCAGCAGCTCTTTCCCGGGACAGGCCTACGAGCAGTACTTC

J: TRBJ2-1
V: TRBV5-6
size: NA
D: NA
CDR3: CASSLKGVGLWYNEQFF
DNA: TGTGCCAGCAGCCTAAAGGGGGTGGGGCTTTGGTACAATGAGCAGTTCTTC

J: TRBJ2-3
V: TRBV9
size: NA
D: NA
CDR3: CASSPYTGQAGDTQYF
DNA: TGTGCCAGCAGCCCCTATACCGGGCAAGCGGGAGATACGCAGTATTTT

J: TRBJ2-2
V: TRBV30
size: NA
D: NA
CDR3: CAWSDLPNTGELFF
DNA: TGTGCCTGGAGTGACTTACCGAACACCGGGGAGCTGTTTTTT

J: TRBJ2-6
V: TRBV5-1
size: NA
D: NA
CDR3: CASSSTGFSAGANVLTF
DNA: TGCGCCAGCAGCTCAACAGGGTTTAGTGCTGGGGCCAACGTCCTGACTTTC

J: TRBJ2-5
V: TRBV6-2/TRBV6-3
size: NA
D: TRBD2
CDR3: CASSYSAGGILETQYF
DNA: TGTGCCAGCAGTTATTCAGCGGGGGGCATTTTGGAGACCCAGTACTTC

J: TRBJ2-5
V: TRBV20-1
size: NA
D: TRBD2
CDR3: CSASKASGGGETQYF
DNA: TGCAGTGCTAGTAAGGCTAGCGGGGGAGGAGAGACCCAGTACTTC

J: TRBJ1-2
V: TRBV6-2/TRBV6-3
size: NA
D: TRBD1
CDR3: CASSQGTGGPLPYGYTF
DNA: TGTGCCAGCAGTCAAGGGACAGGGGGCCCGCTCCCCTATGGCTACACCTTC

J: TRBJ1-3
V: TRBV27
size: NA
D: TRBD1
CDR3: CASSPRQGVAGNTIYF
DNA: TGTGCCAGCAGTCCAAGACAGGGAGTAGCAGGAAACACCATATATTTT

J: TRBJ1-2
V: TRBV3-1/TRBV3-2
size: once
D: NA
CDR3: CASSQERAGKGYGYTF
DNA: TGTGCCAGCAGCCAAGAAAGGGCAGGGAAGGGCTATGGCTACACCTTC

J: TRBJ2-1
V: TRBV3-1/TRBV3-2
size: NA
D: TRBD2
CDR3: CASSHRLADNEQFF
DNA: TGTGCCAGCAGCCACCGACTAGCTGACAATGAGCAGTTCTTC

J: TRBJ2-7
V: TRBV27
size: NA
D: NA
CDR3: CASHGTTFYEQYF
DNA: TGTGCCAGCCACGGGACAACCTTCTACGAGCAGTACTTC

J: TRBJ1-2
V: TRBV7-2
size: NA
D: NA
CDR3: CASSLVLGDSRNYGYTF
DNA: TGTGCCAGCAGCTTAGTGCTTGGTGACAGTCGGAACTATGGCTACACCTTC

J: TRBJ2-1
V: TRBV5-4
size: NA
D: TRBD2
CDR3: CATRVAGGTGSYNEQFF
DNA: TGTGCCACCAGAGTCGCGGGGGGGACTGGATCCTACAATGAGCAGTTCTTC

J: TRBJ2-7
V: TRBV7-6
size: few
D: NA
CDR3: CASSSLKRGSSYEQYF
DNA: TGTGCTAGCAGCTCCCTTAAACGTGGGAGCTCCTACGAGCAGTACTTC

J: TRBJ2-3
V: TRBV7-3
size: NA
D: NA
CDR3: CASSEAGTQYF
DNA: TGTGCCAGCAGCGAGGCGGGGACGCAGTATTTT

J: TRBJ2-5
V: TRBV6-2/TRBV6-3
size: NA
D: TRBD2
CDR3: CASSYGERGTRETQYF
DNA: TGTGCCAGCAGTTACGGCGAGCGGGGTACTCGAGAGACCCAGTACTTC

J: TRBJ2-7
V: TRBV3-1/TRBV3-2
size: NA
D: NA
CDR3: CASSQDVAAYEQYF
DNA: TGTGCCAGCAGCCAAGATGTAGCAGCCTACGAGCAGTACTTC

J: TRBJ2-7
V: TRBV30
size: NA
D: NA
CDR3: CAWSIPGTEPSEQYF
DNA: TGTGCCTGGAGTATCCCCGGGACTGAGCCTTCGGAGCAGTACTTC

J: TRBJ2-7
V: TRBV7-9
size: NA
D: TRBD2
CDR3: CASSSSGVSSYEQYF
DNA: TGTGCCAGCAGTTCTAGCGGGGTTAGCTCCTACGAGCAGTACTTC

J: TRBJ2-1
V: TRBV29-1
size: NA
D: TRBD1
CDR3: CSLPSDRGPGNEQFF
DNA: TGCAGCCTCCCGTCAGATAGGGGGCCAGGCAATGAGCAGTTCTTC

J: TRBJ2-1
V: TRBV3-1/TRBV3-2
size: once
D: TRBD2
CDR3: CASSHEGLAGGPNEQFF
DNA: TGTGCCAGCAGCCACGAGGGACTAGCGGGAGGGCCCAATGAGCAGTTCTTC

J: TRBJ2-5
V: TRBV2
size: NA
D: NA
CDR3: CASSWTNQETQYF
DNA: TGTGCCAGCAGTTGGACTAACCAAGAGACCCAGTACTTC

J: TRBJ1-1
V: TRBV7-9
size: NA
D: NA
CDR3: CASSLRTGSTEAFF
DNA: TGTGCCAGCAGCTTGAGGACTGGCTCCACTGAAGCTTTCTTT

J: TRBJ2-7
V: TRBV7-2
size: once
D: NA
CDR3: CASSLAGGAGEQYF
DNA: TGTGCCAGCAGCTTAGCTGGGGGGGCGGGGGAGCAGTACTTC

J: TRBJ2-3
V: TRBV5-8
size: NA
D: NA
CDR3: CASPEALITRDRATDTQYF
DNA: TGTGCCAGCCCCGAAGCTTTAATTACGCGGGACAGAGCCACAGATACGCAGTATTTT

J: TRBJ2-3
V: TRBV5-1
size: NA
D: TRBD2
CDR3: CASRIAGISTDTQYF
DNA: TGCGCCAGCAGAATAGCGGGAATTAGCACAGATACGCAGTATTTT